This TCR beta chain stems from a study of blood T cell repertoires in COVID-19. Germline assignment: CDR1 MNHEY and CDR2 SVGAGI. V was trimmed by 0 bases and J by 4 bases, leaving 13 bases between them. This CDR3 comprises 16 residues. Sequencing was performed with immunoSEQ multiplex PCR; in TCRdb, only in-frame clones are kept and a portion is missing. The data contain roughly 120,000 clones, roughly 80% of them singletons. Sequencing was done on a sample of peripheral blood. The gene calls are TRBV6-5 and TRBJ1-3; no firm D call. This receptor was taken from a man between 65 and 85 years old with acute or convalescent COVID-19. CDR3 bases: TGTGCCAGCAGTTACTCGATGTCGGGAGCGGGAAACACCATATATTTT. Its translation: CASSYSMSGAGNTIYF.